Given below is one TCR beta chain in context. TCRdb keeps only in-frame clones here, not all; method: immunoSEQ multiplex PCR. This sample has 79,000 or so clones, with roughly nine tenths found just once. Trimming shortened V by 4 bases and J by 8 bases, and 14 bases separated the two germline ends. From germline, CDR1 is MNHEY and CDR2 SVGAGI. This CDR3 has 13 residues. This entry is derived from a study of technical replicates of blood from several donors. The gene calls are TRBV6-5 and TRBJ1-2; D uncertain. The receptor was derived from a human donor in good health. The sample comprised T cells isolated from PBMCs. CDR3 nucleotide sequence: TGTGCCAGCAGTTCTACCGGAACTAGCGGCTACACCTTC. This encodes CASSSTGTSGYTF.